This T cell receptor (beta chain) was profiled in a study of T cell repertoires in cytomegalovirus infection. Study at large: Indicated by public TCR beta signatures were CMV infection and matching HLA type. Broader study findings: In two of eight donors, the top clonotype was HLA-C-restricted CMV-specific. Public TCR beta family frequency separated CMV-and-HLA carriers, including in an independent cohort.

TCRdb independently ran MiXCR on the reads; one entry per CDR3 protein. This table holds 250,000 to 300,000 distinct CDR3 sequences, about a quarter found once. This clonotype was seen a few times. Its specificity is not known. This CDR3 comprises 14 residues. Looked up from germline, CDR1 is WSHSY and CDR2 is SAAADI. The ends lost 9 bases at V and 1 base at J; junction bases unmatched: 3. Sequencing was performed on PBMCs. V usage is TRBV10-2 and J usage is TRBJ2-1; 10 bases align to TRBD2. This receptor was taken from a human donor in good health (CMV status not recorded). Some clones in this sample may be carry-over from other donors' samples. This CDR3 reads CASLAGASYNEQFF. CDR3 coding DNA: TGCGCCAGTCTAGCGGGAGCGTCCTACAATGAGCAGTTCTTC.